The rows below give T cell receptor beta chains drawn from one sample of a study of cytomegalovirus exposure and HLA in healthy donors. Sequencing used immunoSEQ multiplex PCR; TCRdb keeps in-frame clones, though not all of them. The repertoire holds 300,000 to 350,000 clones, with approximately 91% as singletons. Sequences were obtained from PBMCs. Every receptor here comes from a man under 40 in good health and CMV-seronegative. CDR3s include the opening cysteine and the closing phenylalanine or tryptophan. D genes are given only for firm matches. Where a row states a size, it is once, few, many or the class of an expanded clone; other rows omit it.

CDR3aa: CATGSGTGSYEQYF; CDR3nt: TGTGCCACTGGTTCCGGGACAGGGTCCTACGAGCAGTACTTC; d_gene: TRBD1; abundance: .; v_gene: TRBV27; j_gene: TRBJ2-7
CDR3aa: CASKEWQGENIQYF; CDR3nt: TGTGCCAGCAAGGAGTGGCAGGGGGAAAACATTCAGTACTTC; d_gene: .; abundance: .; v_gene: TRBV21-1; j_gene: TRBJ2-4
CDR3aa: CASSQDPRASSLAEKLFF; CDR3nt: TGCGCCAGCAGCCAAGATCCGAGGGCTTCATCCTTGGCTGAAAAACTGTTTTTT; d_gene: .; abundance: .; v_gene: TRBV4-3; j_gene: TRBJ1-4
CDR3aa: CASSGPGRADYGYTF; CDR3nt: TGTGCCAGCAGTGGCCCCGGGAGGGCGGACTATGGCTACACCTTC; d_gene: .; abundance: .; v_gene: TRBV6-5; j_gene: TRBJ1-2
CDR3aa: CASSPPAGYGYTF; CDR3nt: TGTGCCAGTAGTCCTCCCGCGGGCTATGGCTACACCTTC; d_gene: .; abundance: .; v_gene: TRBV19; j_gene: TRBJ1-2
CDR3aa: CASSQRIGADTEAFF; CDR3nt: TGTGCCAGCAGCCAGAGGATAGGGGCGGACACTGAAGCTTTCTTT; d_gene: .; abundance: once; v_gene: TRBV7-2; j_gene: TRBJ1-1
CDR3aa: CATSRGQGVSGANVLTF; CDR3nt: TGTGCCACCAGCCGCGGACAGGGGGTCTCTGGGGCCAACGTCCTGACTTTC; d_gene: TRBD1; abundance: .; v_gene: TRBV15; j_gene: TRBJ2-6
CDR3aa: CASSWDRGNEKLFF; CDR3nt: TGTGCCAGCAGTTGGGACAGAGGCAACGAAAAACTGTTTTTT; d_gene: TRBD1; abundance: once; v_gene: TRBV6-5; j_gene: TRBJ1-4
CDR3aa: CASSSLDSYTEAFF; CDR3nt: TGTGCCAGCAGCTCGCTGGACAGCTACACTGAAGCTTTCTTT; d_gene: .; abundance: .; v_gene: TRBV5-6; j_gene: TRBJ1-1
CDR3aa: CASSLAGVDTQYF; CDR3nt: TGTGCCAGCAGCTTGGCGGGTGTAGATACGCAGTATTTT; d_gene: .; abundance: .; v_gene: TRBV5-6; j_gene: TRBJ2-3
CDR3aa: CASSEYATNEKLFF; CDR3nt: TGTGCCAGTAGTGAGTATGCAACTAATGAAAAACTGTTTTTT; d_gene: .; abundance: .; v_gene: TRBV19; j_gene: TRBJ1-4
CDR3aa: CASSPRLAGEQFF; CDR3nt: TGTGCCAGCAGCCCGCGACTAGCGGGGGAGCAGTTCTTC; d_gene: TRBD2; abundance: .; v_gene: TRBV7-2; j_gene: TRBJ2-1
CDR3aa: CASSLTGNTEAFF; CDR3nt: TGTGCCAGCAGCTTAACTGGGAACACTGAAGCTTTCTTT; d_gene: .; abundance: .; v_gene: TRBV7-7; j_gene: TRBJ1-1
CDR3aa: CASSHRGRDPEAFF; CDR3nt: TGCGCCAGCAGCCACAGGGGGCGCGACCCTGAAGCTTTCTTT; d_gene: TRBD1; abundance: .; v_gene: TRBV4-1; j_gene: TRBJ1-1
CDR3aa: CASSWSQETQYF; CDR3nt: TGTGCCAGCAGCTGGAGTCAGGAGACCCAGTACTTC; d_gene: .; abundance: .; v_gene: TRBV7-9; j_gene: TRBJ2-5
CDR3aa: CASRATGFYGYTF; CDR3nt: TGTGCCAGCAGGGCGACAGGGTTCTATGGCTACACCTTC; d_gene: TRBD1; abundance: .; v_gene: TRBV6-5; j_gene: TRBJ1-2